This TCR beta chain was obtained from a study of cytomegalovirus exposure and HLA in healthy donors. This PCR relied on a set of 60 Vbeta primers and 13 Jbeta primers. The assay was immunoSEQ multiplex PCR, and TCRdb's table has in-frame clones only and misses some. The data hold some 70,000 clones, with 78% observed a single time. Germline values: CDR1 MDHEN, CDR2 SYDVKM. This CDR3 is 15 amino acids long. The ends were cut back, 5 bases at V and 5 bases at J, with 19 bases in the middle. The rearrangement joins TRBV28 to TRBJ2-7; tentatively, D is TRBD1 (7 bases). The TCR comes from a man aged 18-30 years in good health and CMV-seropositive. What was sequenced was PBMCs. DNA of the CDR3: TGTGCCAGCAGTACCGGAGGACAGGAGGGTCACGAGCAGTACTTC. It translates to CASSTGGQEGHEQYF.